This T cell receptor (beta chain) was recovered during a study of shared clonotypes between healthy human individuals. Overall study context: Those who served as donors were two women and a few men between the ages of 18 and 49. CD8 memory received one plate per donor, CD8 naive two, CD4 memory three and CD4 naive three. Study outcomes and limitations: Compared with clonotypes that all four donors shared, non-shared clonotypes had lower generation probabilities.

Germline assignment: CDR1 KGHSH and CDR2 LQKENI. Trimming shortened V by 2 bases and J by 3 bases, and 17 bases separated the two germline ends. The CDR3 runs 16 residues. Clones were read by immunoSEQ multiplex PCR, and TCRdb kept only the in-frame ones, dropping some. The sample contains over 2,000,000 clones, over 85% of which appear only once. Remarks on this clone: Its antigen is unidentified.

The naive CD8 fraction comprised CD45RO-negative cells positively selected for CCR7 and excluded terminally differentiated effector memory CD45RA+ cells. The source is a man between 18 and 29 years old in good health. Some clones in this sample may be carry-over from other donors' samples. V usage is TRBV18 and J usage is TRBJ2-7, with D possibly being TRBD2 (5 bases). Sequences were obtained from naive CD8+ T cells from PBMCs. CDR3 nucleotide sequence: TGTGCCAGCTCACCAGGAGGCCGGCGTGGCGTCTACGAGCAGTACTTC. Translating gives CASSPGGRRGVYEQYF.